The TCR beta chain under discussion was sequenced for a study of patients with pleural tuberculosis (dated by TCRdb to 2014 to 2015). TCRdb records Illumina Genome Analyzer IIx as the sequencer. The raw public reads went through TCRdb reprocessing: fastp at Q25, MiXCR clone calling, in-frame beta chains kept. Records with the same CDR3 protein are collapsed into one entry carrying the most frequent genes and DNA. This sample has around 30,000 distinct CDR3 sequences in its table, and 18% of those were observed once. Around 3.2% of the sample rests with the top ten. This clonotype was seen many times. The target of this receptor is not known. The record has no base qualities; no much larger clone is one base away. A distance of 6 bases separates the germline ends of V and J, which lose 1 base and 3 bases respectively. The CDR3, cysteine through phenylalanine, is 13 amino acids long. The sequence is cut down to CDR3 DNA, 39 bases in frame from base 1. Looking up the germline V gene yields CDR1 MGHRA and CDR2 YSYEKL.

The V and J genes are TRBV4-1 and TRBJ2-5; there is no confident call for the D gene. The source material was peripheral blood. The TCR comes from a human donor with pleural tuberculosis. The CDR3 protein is CASSQGSKETQYF. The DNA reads TGCGCCAGCAGCCAAGGGAGTAAAGAGACCCAGTACTTC.